This T cell receptor beta chain was recovered during a study of PD-L1 blockade in urothelial cancer. In the study overall: Prior exposure to chemotherapy in patients amounted to 0 to 3 regimens received.

Losses at the gene ends were 4 bases for V and 4 bases for J; bases not matched to a gene: 8. Looked up from germline, CDR1 is MDHEN and CDR2 is SYDVKM. The CDR3 has 15 residues. The repertoire was sequenced with immunoSEQ multiplex PCR; TCRdb's copy has only in-frame clones and lacks some. This table holds some 51,000 clones, 70% to 90% found once. Indicated time point: peripheral blood 6 weeks after treatment start. The input for sequencing was PBMCs, taken around atezolizumab (anti-PD-L1) treatment. This clonotype was obtained from a man aged 55 to 69 with urothelial cancer. This chain uses TRBV28 with TRBJ1-2; TRBD1 matches at 8 bases. The CDR3 region is CASSSSGQGFYGYTF. CDR3 bases: TGTGCCAGCAGTTCATCAGGACAGGGATTCTATGGCTACACCTTC.